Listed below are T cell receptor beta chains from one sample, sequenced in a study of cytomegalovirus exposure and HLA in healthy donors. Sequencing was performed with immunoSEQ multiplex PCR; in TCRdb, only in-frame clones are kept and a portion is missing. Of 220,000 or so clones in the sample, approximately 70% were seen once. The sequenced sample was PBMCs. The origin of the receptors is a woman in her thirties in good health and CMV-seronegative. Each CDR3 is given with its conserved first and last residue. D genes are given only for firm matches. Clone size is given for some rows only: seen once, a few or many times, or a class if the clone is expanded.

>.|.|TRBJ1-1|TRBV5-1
CASTQSQTEDEAFF
TGCGCCAGCACTCAATCCCAGACAGAAGATGAAGCTTTCTTT
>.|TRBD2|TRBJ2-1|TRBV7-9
CASSLGGLAGVMDEQFF
TGTGCCAGCAGCTTAGGGGGACTAGCGGGAGTAATGGATGAGCAGTTCTTC
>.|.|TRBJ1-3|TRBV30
CACTNQQGSGNTIYF
TGTGCCTGCACTAATCAACAGGGATCCGGAAACACCATATATTTT
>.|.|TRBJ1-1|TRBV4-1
CASSQDYHRVRLRMNTEAFF
TGCGCCAGCAGCCAAGATTATCACAGGGTGAGATTGAGAATGAACACTGAAGCTTTCTTT
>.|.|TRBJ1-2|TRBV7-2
CASSLGWAGIHTF
TGTGCCAGCAGCTTGGGGTGGGCGGGGATCCACACCTTC
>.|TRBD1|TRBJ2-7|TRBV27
CASSLGGTGGFPYEQYF
TGTGCCAGCAGTCTTGGTGGGACAGGGGGCTTCCCCTACGAGCAGTACTTC
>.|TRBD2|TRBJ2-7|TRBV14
CASAPRDYLYEQYF
TGTGCCAGCGCCCCCCGGGACTACCTCTACGAGCAGTACTTC
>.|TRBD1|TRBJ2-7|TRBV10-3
CAIRLEQGIEGEQYF
TGTGCCATCAGACTCGAACAGGGGATAGAGGGAGAGCAGTACTTC
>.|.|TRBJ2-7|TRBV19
CASSRGRETYEQYF
TGTGCCAGTAGTAGGGGGCGGGAGACCTACGAGCAGTACTTC
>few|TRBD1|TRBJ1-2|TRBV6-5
CASGQGGSYGYTF
TGTGCCAGCGGACAGGGCGGATCCTATGGCTACACCTTC
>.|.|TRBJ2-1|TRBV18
CASSSLMEGRRVSTYNEQFF
TGTGCCAGCTCATCCCTAATGGAGGGGCGCAGGGTAAGCACCTACAATGAGCAGTTCTTC
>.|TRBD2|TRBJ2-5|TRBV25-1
CASSGGGDQETQYF
TGTGCCAGCAGTGGGGGAGGGGATCAAGAGACCCAGTACTTC
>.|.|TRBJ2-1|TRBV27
CASSLPSSYNEQFF
TGTGCCAGCAGTCTCCCATCTAGTTACAATGAGCAGTTCTTC
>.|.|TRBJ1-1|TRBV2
CASREDSSFEAFF
TGTGCCAGTAGGGAGGACTCGAGTTTTGAAGCTTTCTTT
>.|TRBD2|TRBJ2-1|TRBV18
CASSHSTRRLAGEGNEQFF
TGTGCCAGCTCACATTCCACTAGACGACTAGCGGGAGAAGGCAATGAGCAGTTCTTC
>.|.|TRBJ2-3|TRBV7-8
CASSFGDYRTDTQYF
TGTGCCAGCAGCTTCGGAGACTACCGCACAGATACGCAGTATTTT
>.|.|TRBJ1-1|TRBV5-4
CASSLPGQKMNTEAFF
TGTGCCAGCAGCCTTCCAGGACAGAAAATGAACACTGAAGCTTTCTTT
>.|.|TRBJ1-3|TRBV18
CASTDSFGNTIYF
TGTGCCAGTACGGACAGCTTCGGAAACACCATATATTTT
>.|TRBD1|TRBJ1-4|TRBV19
CASSQGQGKLLF
TGTGCCAGTAGTCAAGGACAGGGGAAACTGCTTTTT
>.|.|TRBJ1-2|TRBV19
CASTVGEALYGYTF
TGTGCCAGTACGGTGGGCGAAGCTCTCTATGGCTACACCTTC
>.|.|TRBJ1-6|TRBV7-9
CASSPTSGPPLHF
TGTGCCAGCAGTCCTACCAGTGGGCCACCCCTCCACTTT
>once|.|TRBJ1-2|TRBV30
CAWSGGTGYGYSF
TGTGCCTGGAGTGGCGGGACGGGCTATGGCTACTCCTTC
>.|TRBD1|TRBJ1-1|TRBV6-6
CASIRQGIFGAFF
TGTGCCAGCATCCGACAGGGGATATTTGGGGCTTTCTTT
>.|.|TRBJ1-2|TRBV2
CASSPGVLYGYTF
TGTGCCAGCAGCCCAGGGGTACTATATGGCTACACCTTC
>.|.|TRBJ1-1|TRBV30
CAWSLGLNTEAFF
TGTGCCTGGAGTCTCGGGTTGAACACTGAAGCTTTCTTT
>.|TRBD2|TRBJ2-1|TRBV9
CASSGGLAPNEQFF
TGTGCCAGCAGCGGCGGACTAGCTCCCAATGAGCAGTTCTTC
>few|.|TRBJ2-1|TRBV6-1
CASSEEVRVWNEQFF
TGTGCCAGCAGTGAAGAGGTCAGGGTATGGAATGAGCAGTTCTTC
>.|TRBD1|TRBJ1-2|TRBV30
CAWRTLDREYGYTF
TGTGCCTGGAGGACCTTGGACAGGGAGTATGGCTACACCTTC
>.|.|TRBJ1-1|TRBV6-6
CASSSDYRDGGTEAFF
TGTGCCAGCAGTTCCGATTACCGGGACGGGGGTACTGAAGCTTTCTTT
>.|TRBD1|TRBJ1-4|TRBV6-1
CASSTGGGYEKLFF
TGTGCCAGCAGCACAGGGGGGGGTTATGAAAAACTGTTTTTT
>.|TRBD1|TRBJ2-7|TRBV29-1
CSVATGVGNYEQYF
TGCAGCGTGGCAACAGGGGTGGGAAACTACGAGCAGTACTTC
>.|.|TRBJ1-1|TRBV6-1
CASSEVRTEAFF
TGTGCCAGCAGTGAAGTCAGAACTGAAGCTTTCTTT
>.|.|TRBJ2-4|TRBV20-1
CSATQPGIQYF
TGCAGTGCTACCCAACCGGGTATTCAGTACTTC
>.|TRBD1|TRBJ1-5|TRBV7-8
CASSDRQGRNQPQHF
TGTGCCAGCAGCGACCGACAGGGTCGGAATCAGCCCCAGCATTTT
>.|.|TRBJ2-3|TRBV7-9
CASSLGGGSDTQYF
TGTGCCAGCAGCTTAGGAGGGGGATCAGATACGCAGTATTTT
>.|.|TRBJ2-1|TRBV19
CATDPGSEQFF
TGTGCCACCGATCCCGGTAGTGAGCAGTTCTTC
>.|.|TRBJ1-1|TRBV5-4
CASLQTGSTEAFF
TGTGCCAGCCTACAAACAGGGTCCACTGAAGCTTTCTTT
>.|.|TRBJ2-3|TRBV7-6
CASSFERGSDTQYF
TGTGCCAGCAGCTTCGAACGAGGGTCAGATACGCAGTATTTT
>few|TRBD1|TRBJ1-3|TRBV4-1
CASSQTGAGNTIYF
TGCGCCAGCAGCCAGACAGGGGCGGGAAACACCATATATTTT
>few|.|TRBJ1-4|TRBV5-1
CASSLVGTNEKLFF
TGCGCCAGCAGCTTGGTGGGCACTAATGAAAAACTGTTTTTT
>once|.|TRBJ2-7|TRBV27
CASSLGWGRFEQYF
TGTGCCAGCAGTCTAGGGTGGGGGCGCTTCGAGCAGTACTTC
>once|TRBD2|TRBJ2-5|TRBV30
CAWRIPGLAGGGVKETQYF
TGTGCCTGGCGAATACCGGGACTAGCGGGAGGCGGGGTCAAAGAGACCCAGTACTTC
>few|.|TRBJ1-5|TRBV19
CASSMERYSNQPQHF
TGTGCCAGTAGTATGGAGCGGTATAGCAATCAGCCCCAGCATTTT
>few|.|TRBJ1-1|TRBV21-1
CASSKSRGSLNTEAFF
TGTGCCAGCAGCAAATCCCGAGGCAGCTTGAACACTGAAGCTTTCTTT
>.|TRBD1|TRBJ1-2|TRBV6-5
CASSYTTGGVYGYTF
TGTGCCAGCAGTTACACTACAGGGGGCGTCTATGGCTACACCTTC
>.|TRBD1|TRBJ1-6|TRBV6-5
CASSQGARHSPLHF
TGTGCCAGCAGTCAGGGGGCGAGGCATTCACCCCTCCACTTT
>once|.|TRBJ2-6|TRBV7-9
CASSLWGGITGANVLTF
TGTGCCAGCAGCTTATGGGGCGGAATAACTGGGGCCAACGTCCTGACTTTC
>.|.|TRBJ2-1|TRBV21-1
CASSPTSGLAGGRVYNEQFF
TGTGCCAGCAGCCCCACCAGCGGACTAGCGGGAGGGCGCGTCTACAATGAGCAGTTCTTC
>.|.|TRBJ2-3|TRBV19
CASSIDPLGAGRDTQYF
TGTGCCAGTAGTATAGACCCCCTCGGGGCGGGGAGGGATACGCAGTATTTT
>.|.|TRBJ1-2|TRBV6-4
CASPSSSFPLNYGYTF
TGTGCCAGCCCAAGTTCGAGCTTCCCGCTAAACTATGGCTACACCTTC
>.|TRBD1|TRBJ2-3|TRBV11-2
CASSSRTTGNAYTQYF
TGTGCCAGCAGCTCCCGAACGACAGGGAATGCGTATACGCAGTATTTT
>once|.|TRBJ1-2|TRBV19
CASSTTGEVYGYTF
TGTGCCAGTAGTACGACGGGGGAAGTCTATGGCTACACCTTC